These 32 T cell receptor beta chains were sequenced from one sample in a study of PD-1 blockade in classical Hodgkin lymphoma. Every patient relapsed after autologous stem cell transplantation, and brentuximab vedotin exposure varied. The protocol was immunoSEQ multiplex PCR, while the TCRdb copy is restricted to in-frame clones and leaves out a portion. The sample has about 13,000 clones; more than 75% are singletons. The sequenced sample was peripheral blood mononuclear cells (PBMCs), obtained at baseline. These receptors were obtained from a human donor with classical Hodgkin lymphoma.

The rearrangement uses TRBV6-4 and TRBJ2-6; D ambiguous. CDR1 is MRHNA, CDR2 SNTAGT, per germline. This CDR3 has 15 amino acids. The V end lost 0 bases, the J end lost 0 bases, and 3 bases lay between the germline ends. As DNA, the CDR3 is TGTGCCAGCAGTGACTCCTACTCTGGGGCCAACGTCCTGACTTTC. Its protein is CASSDSYSGANVLTF.

This sequence joins TRBV7-8 and TRBJ2-7; D is ambiguous. The germline V gene has CDR1 SGHVS and CDR2 FQNEAQ. The ends were cut back, 5 bases at V and 2 bases at J, with 7 bases in the middle. CDR3 length: 12 residues. The CDR3 loop is CASSRDPYEQYF. The CDR3 DNA sequence: TGTGCCAGCAGCCGAGACCCCTACGAGCAGTACTTC.

This clone came up a few times. The V call is TRBV28, the J call TRBJ1-1; D is unclear. This CDR3 spans 10 amino acids. Trimming cost V 4 bases and J 3 bases, with 0 bases left between them. The germline CDR1 and CDR2 sequences are MDHEN and SYDVKM. The CDR3 is CASSYTEAFF. CDR3 DNA sequence: TGTGCCAGCAGTTACACTGAAGCTTTCTTT.

This clone has a single count. V and J are TRBV7-4 and TRBJ2-7, with TRBD1 identical over 9 bases. Trimming cost V 3 bases and J 5 bases; bases outside gene matches: 2. The CDR3 spans 13 residues. The germline V gene encodes CDR1 SGHVT and CDR2 SQSDAQ. CDR3 DNA: TGTGCCAGCAGCTTCGGGACAGGGAACGAGCAGTACTTC. Its protein is CASSFGTGNEQYF.

The gene calls are TRBV14 and TRBJ2-7; 9 bases are a match to TRBD1. V trimming: 4 bases; J trimming: 4 bases; junction bases outside the gene matches: 5. The CDR3 extends over 14 amino acids. The germline gives CDR1 SGHDN, CDR2 FVKESK. The CDR3 here is CASSPLTGGYEQYF. The CDR3 DNA is TGTGCCAGCAGCCCCCTGACAGGGGGTTACGAGCAGTACTTC.

A few counts support this clone. This chain joins TRBV6-5 and TRBJ2-2; weak D call: TRBD2 (5 bases). CDR3 size: 15 residues. Trimming pared 6 bases from V and 6 bases from J, leaving 17 bases between. CDR1 and CDR2 (germline): MNHEY, SVGAGI. The DNA for the CDR3 is TGTGCCAGCAGCCGCTCCCGGTCTAGCCCCGGGGAGCTGTTTTTT. This sequence encodes CASSRSRSSPGELFF.

J is TRBJ2-7 and V is TRBV28; 13 bases map to TRBD2. The V segment lost 4 bases and the J segment 5 bases; nucleotides outside the gene matches: 11. Per the germline V gene, CDR1 is MDHEN and CDR2 is SYDVKM. This CDR3 contains 17 residues. CDR3 bases: TGTGCCAGCAGTTCCTTAATACTAGCGGGAGGGAGGAACGAGCAGTACTTC. Translation gives CASSSLILAGGRNEQYF. The entire variable domain, with the rest obtained from reference TRBV28 and TRBJ2-7, is as follows: DVKVTQSSRYLVKRTGEKVFLECVQDMDHENMFWYRQDPGLGLRLIYFSYDVKMKEKGDIPEGYSVSREKKERFSLILESASTNQTSMYLCASSSLILAGGRNEQYFGPGTRLTVT.

The chain carries TRBV6-6 and TRBJ2-7; D gene uncertain. V was shortened by 6 bases and J by 4 bases, with 13 bases between the two germline ends. Germline V lookup: CDR1 MNHNY, CDR2 SVGAGI (reference sequence). The CDR3 is made up of 13 amino acids. The CDR3 DNA reads TGTGCCAGCAGCGGCCCGAAAAGTTACGAGCAGTACTTC. Amino acid sequence: CASSGPKSYEQYF.

V gene TRBV6-6 combines with J gene TRBJ2-2; 7 bases fit TRBD1. J was trimmed by 11 bases and V by 6 bases; bases with no gene match: 15. The CDR3 loop spans 15 amino acids. CDR1 is MNHNY and CDR2 is SVGAGI in the germline V gene (reference sequence). The CDR3 region has the DNA TGTGCCAGCAGCCCCTATGACAGGGAGTATTATGAGCTGTTTTTT. Protein: CASSPYDREYYELFF.

The chain has TRBV28 and TRBJ1-4; TRBD1 is a possible D gene (6 bases). Germline CDR1 MDHEN, CDR2 SYDVKM. V shed 6 bases and J shed 0 bases, with 14 bases lying between them. The CDR3 has 16 amino acids. The CDR3 reads CASSAPDRTTNEKLFF. DNA for the CDR3: TGTGCCAGCAGCGCCCCGGACAGAACAACTAATGAAAAACTGTTTTTT.

This chain connects TRBV6-1 to TRBJ1-2, with a weak D call TRBD1 (6 bases). Germline CDR1 MNHNS, CDR2 SASEGT. Trimming removed 6 bases from V and 7 bases from J, with 15 bases in between. This CDR3 spans 13 amino acids. The CDR3 protein is CASRLQGLGGYTF. Here the CDR3 DNA reads TGTGCCAGCAGGCTACAGGGCTTGGGTGGCTACACCTTC.

The chain has TRBV7-8 and TRBJ1-2; a weak D match, TRBD1 (5 bases). The CDR3 totals 14 residues. Trimming pared 5 bases from V and 1 base from J, leaving 11 bases between. CDR1 SGHVS and CDR2 FQNEAQ come from the germline V gene. The chain's CDR3 is CASSRQGLNYGYTF. The CDR3 nucleotides are TGTGCCAGCAGCCGTCAGGGCCTTAACTATGGCTACACCTTC.

In its sample, this clone was seen once. The chain has TRBV4-2 and TRBJ2-7, with D possibly TRBD2 on 6 matching bases. The length of the CDR3 is 17 residues. V was pared by 1 base and J by 0 bases, with 16 bases between. CDR1 is LGHNA, CDR2 YNFKEQ, per germline. CDR3 DNA: TGTGCCAGCAGCCAAGCCGAAGGAGGGACGACCTCCTACGAGCAGTACTTC. As protein: CASSQAEGGTTSYEQYF.

This clone turned up a few times. The CDR3: CASVPPGHGGSGELFF. The CDR3 DNA reads as TGTGCCAGCGTACCTCCGGGACACGGGGGGTCCGGGGAGCTGTTTTTT. The rearrangement uses TRBV6-6 and TRBJ2-2, with D maybe TRBD2 (7 bases). This CDR3 region has 16 residues. Trimming removed 8 bases from V and 6 bases from J, with 22 bases in between. Germline CDR1 MNHNY, CDR2 SVGAGI (reference sequence).

A remark on this clone: The germline gene is not matched at one end of the junction; a read error may be the cause. V gene TRBV5-8 combines with J gene TRBJ1-1; D call uncertain. The CDR3 is 13 residues long. Germline loops: CDR1 SGHTS, CDR2 YDEGEE. CDR3 sequence (DNA): TGTGCCAGCAGCTTGGCCTACGACACTGAAGCTCTCTTT. Translation: CASSLAYDTEALF.

The J gene is TRBJ2-3, the V gene TRBV6-1; TRBD2 agrees at 10 bases. The V and J ends lost 3 bases and 9 bases, in that order; junction bases with no gene match: 12. Looked up from germline, CDR1 is MNHNS and CDR2 is SASEGT. The CDR3 consists of 16 residues. CDR3 amino acids: CASSEGSGAGGRTQYF. The CDR3 nucleotides read TGTGCCAGCAGTGAGGGGTCTGGAGCGGGGGGGCGGACGCAGTATTTT.

V is TRBV6-5 and J is TRBJ2-7; tentative D call: TRBD1 (5 bases). This CDR3 contains 14 residues. V was cut by 0 bases and J by 8 bases, with 14 bases left in between. Germline-derived CDR1 and CDR2 are MNHEY and SVGAGI. CDR3 amino acids: CASSYSGDPPKQYF. CDR3 nucleotide sequence: TGTGCCAGCAGTTACTCAGGGGATCCTCCGAAGCAGTACTTC.

This rearrangement joins TRBV7-2 to TRBJ2-7, with 10 bases that match TRBD2. The germline CDR1 and CDR2 sequences are SGHTA and FQGNSA. V dropped 2 bases and J dropped 4; count of bases not matched to a gene: 5. The CDR3 extends over 15 amino acids. The CDR3 spells CASSLSAGGRYEQYF. CDR3 nucleotide sequence: TGTGCCAGCAGCTTATCAGCGGGGGGGCGTTACGAGCAGTACTTC.

The chain couples TRBV5-4 to TRBJ1-1; the match to TRBD1 covers 7 bases. V lost 4 bases to trimming and J lost 3 bases; unmatched junction nucleotides: 9. Per the germline V gene, CDR1 is SGHNT and CDR2 is YYREEE (reference sequence). This CDR3 spans 15 amino acids. The CDR3 sequence: CASSLLQGLDTEAFF. The CDR3 DNA sequence: TGTGCCAGCAGCCTCCTACAGGGGTTGGACACTGAAGCTTTCTTT.

The V and J genes are TRBV11-2 and TRBJ1-2; 8 positions match TRBD1. From germline, CDR1 is SGHAT and CDR2 FQNNGV. This CDR3 comprises 13 residues. J gave up 4 bases and V 5 bases, and 3 bases lay outside the gene matches. The CDR3 region has the DNA TGTGCCAGCAGCCGAGACAGGGGCTATGGCTACACCTTC. Translating gives CASSRDRGYGYTF. Drawing the rest from reference TRBV11-2 and TRBJ1-2, the complete variable domain is EAGVAQSPRYKIIEKRQSVAFWCNPISGHATLYWYQQILGQGPKLLIQFQNNGVVDDSQLPKDRFSAERLKGVDSTLKIQPAKLEDSAVYLCASSRDRGYGYTFGSGTRLTVV.

The V call is TRBV6-5, the J call TRBJ1-2; perhaps TRBD1 as D (6 bases). Trimming pared 7 bases from V and 6 bases from J, leaving 12 bases between. This CDR3 contains 12 residues. Per germline, CDR1 MNHEY and CDR2 SVGAGI. In DNA, the CDR3 is TGTGCCAGCACTGGGACATCGGATGGCTACACCTTC. This gives the protein CASTGTSDGYTF.

The gene calls are TRBV7-6 and TRBJ1-3; 10 bases match TRBD1. The CDR3 consists of 16 residues. J was trimmed by 3 bases and V by 3 bases; bases with no gene match: 5. From germline, CDR1 is SGHVS and CDR2 FNYEAQ. The CDR3, as DNA: TGTGCCAGCAGCTTTTCGGGACAGGGGTTTGGAAACACCATATATTTT. Residues: CASSFSGQGFGNTIYF.

V usage is TRBV6-1 and J usage is TRBJ2-7; D may be TRBD2 (6 bases). In germline, CDR1 is MNHNS, CDR2 SASEGT. This CDR3 is built from 13 residues. Trimming stripped 7 bases from V and 3 bases from J, with 13 bases between. The CDR3 sequence is CASKNGGIYEQYF. CDR3 bases: TGTGCCAGCAAAAACGGGGGAATCTACGAGCAGTACTTC.

The chain couples TRBV10-3 to TRBJ2-2, with D perhaps being TRBD1 or TRBD2 (5 bases each). The CDR3 is 17 amino acids. The germline V gene has CDR1 ENHRY and CDR2 SYGVKD. Trimming left V 0 bases short and J 5 bases short, with 16 bases between. The chain's CDR3 is CAISESSSFEGTGELFF. Here the CDR3 DNA reads TGTGCCATCAGTGAGTCATCTAGCTTCGAGGGGACCGGGGAGCTGTTTTTT.

The rearrangement links TRBV9 to TRBJ2-7; D remains ambiguous. The CDR3 spans 12 residues. The ends were cut back, 0 bases at V and 7 bases at J, with 8 bases in the middle. The germline V gene has CDR1 SGDLS and CDR2 YYNGEE. The CDR3 here is CASSVEVGEQYF. CDR3 DNA: TGTGCCAGCAGCGTAGAAGTCGGGGAGCAGTACTTC. Filled out from reference TRBV9 and TRBJ2-7, the complete variable domain reads DSGVTQTPKHLITATGQRVTLRCSPRSGDLSVYWYQQSLDQGLQFLIQYYNGEERAKGNILERFSAQQFPDLHSELNLSSLELGDSALYFCASSVEVGEQYFGPGTRLTVT.

CDR3 residues: CASSSRRVAYNEQFF. CDR3 bases: TGTGCCAGCAGCTCGAGACGGGTCGCTTACAATGAGCAGTTCTTC. V and J are TRBV11-3 and TRBJ2-1, with D hard to call. V lost 4 bases, J lost 4 bases, and 14 bases lay in between. The CDR3 spans 15 residues. CDR1 is SGHNT and CDR2 is YENEEA in the germline V gene.

The chain combines TRBV29-1 with TRBJ1-2; TRBD1 matches at 9 bases. Germline V gene sequence: CDR1 SQVTM, CDR2 ANQGSEA. This CDR3 has 14 amino acids. The ends lost 4 bases at V and 4 bases at J; junction bases unmatched: 7. This chain's CDR3 is CSVVRGQGSYGYTF. In DNA, the CDR3 is TGCAGCGTTGTTAGAGGACAGGGGAGCTATGGCTACACCTTC.

The DNA of the CDR3 is TGTGCCAGCAGCTACAGGATGAACACTGAAGCTTTCTTT. Its protein is CASSYRMNTEAFF. The chain recombines TRBV7-6 with TRBJ1-1; D possibly corresponds to TRBD1 (5 bases). The CDR3 is 13 residues long. V lost 4 bases and J 0 bases, leaving 6 bases between the germline ends. Germline assignment: CDR1 SGHVS and CDR2 FNYEAQ.

The chain couples TRBV10-1 to TRBJ2-7; 10 nucleotides agree with TRBD1. This CDR3 spans 15 amino acids. Germline CDR1 WNHNN, CDR2 SYGVQD (reference sequence). Trimming at V came to 3 bases and at J to 5 bases, leaving 7 bases not matched to a gene. The CDR3 DNA is TGCGCCAGCAGTGAAAGGGACAGGGGTCCGGACGAGCAGTACTTC. This gives the protein CASSERDRGPDEQYF.

This clone was detected only a few times. V gene TRBV7-9 combines with J gene TRBJ1-5, with D possibly matching TRBD1 (5 bases). Germline values: CDR1 SEHNR, CDR2 FQNEAQ (reference sequence). CDR3 length: 13 residues. The germline V and J ends were trimmed by 3 bases and 3 bases, with 6 bases remaining between them. CDR3 protein: CASSLDTNQPQHF. The CDR3, as DNA: TGTGCCAGCAGCTTGGACACCAATCAGCCCCAGCATTTT.

This clone has more than one count but fewer than ten. J is TRBJ2-2 and V is TRBV5-1; D not resolved. The V gene lost 2 bases and the J gene lost 4 bases, with 12 bases spanning the gap. CDR1 is SGHRS, CDR2 YFSETQ, per germline. The CDR3 has 15 residues. This CDR3 reads CASSFNTKSTGELFF. In DNA, the CDR3 is TGCGCCAGCAGCTTTAACACCAAATCCACCGGGGAGCTGTTTTTT.

This clone came up once. The chain has TRBV7-9 and TRBJ1-2; 7 bases fit TRBD1. This CDR3 comprises 15 residues. Germline CDR1 reads SEHNR; CDR2 reads FQNEAQ (reference sequence). With 2 bases clipped from V and 3 bases from J, the junction kept 6 bases outside the gene matches. The CDR3 nucleotides are TGTGCCAGCAGCTTAACGACAGGGTCCTACTATGGCTACACCTTC. Its protein product is CASSLTTGSYYGYTF.